Detailed here is one T cell receptor beta chain. Its antigen is unknown. No much larger clone is present one base from it, and per-base qualities are unavailable. This sample was taken from a study of identifying expanded T cells in peripheral blood (dated 2019 in TCRdb). At the level of the whole study: Separate aliquots of the same genomic DNA pool were sequenced to produce technical replicates, and four replicates were compared in pairs. The investigation overall reported the following: In all healthy donors, the variance in clone template counts between samples taken 2 to 3 weeks apart rose significantly as total template count increased. The authors expected that over much longer intervals, such as months to years, biological variance in healthy repertoires might increase even further. The binomial model flagged around 1.2 differentially abundant clones between technical replicates, compared with approximately 16 over around two weeks and 19 to 20 over four weeks. The beta-binomial model significantly reduced the number of clones called differentially abundant and the false-positive rate across all healthy-donor time intervals.

During the collection period, no infections or other immune events were recorded for the healthy donors. Healthy-donor blood repertoires served as a training cohort to calibrate time-dependent variance in a beta-binomial model of T-cell clone differential abundance. The training cohort was composed of around ten healthy donors, 3 female and 7 male. The donors were between roughly 25 and 70 years old, with an average age of approximately 46 years. Obtained from a commercial supplier, whole blood was collected from each healthy donor at three time points set around two weeks apart. For immunosequencing, genomic DNA was extracted from whole blood that had not been sorted. The germline V gene yields KGHSH for CDR1 and LQKENI for CDR2. The CDR3, cysteine through phenylalanine, is 14 amino acids long. The entry retains the CDR3 DNA only, 42 bases that are in frame from base 1. Germline trimming: 6 bases from V, 4 bases from J; junction bases outside gene matches: 5.

TCRbeta CDR3 regions were profiled with the immunoSEQ Assay using bias-controlled multiplex PCR amplification of genomic DNA. In the original analysis: The absolute abundance of each unique TCRbeta CDR3 region was quantified after sequences were collapsed and filtered. Differential abundance was tested with two models: a binomial (Fisher-equivalent) model and a beta-binomial model that adds time-dependent variance fitted from healthy donors. Clones with fewer than 5 combined templates were removed, and a clone was called differentially abundant if the clone's Benjamini-Hochberg FDR was below 0.01. Beta-binomial variance was modeled as a function of total template count across the two samples using the form v = (b*log(k)+a)^2. Imported from immuneACCESS, the table was reduced by TCRdb to in-frame sequences with V and J called. These copies leave out some clones; in studies compared against another copy, an unresolved V gene accounts for under half, and the cause of the remainder is not known. From that table come the V and J calls and clone size; the DNA was used to work out D and trimming. The sample table holds some 130,000 clones, of which around nine tenths were seen once. 8% to 9% of the sample lies in the top ten.

Here the chain combines TRBV18 and TRBJ1-4, and TRBD1 aligns with 7 junction nucleotides. The TCR originated in a person between 18 and 75 years old in good health. The material sequenced was blood. The CDR3 region reads CASSPGGINEKLFF. The base sequence is TGTGCCAGCTCCCCAGGGGGGATTAATGAAAAACTGTTTTTT. Supplemented by the reference TRBV18 and TRBJ1-4 proteins around the CDR3, the complete variable domain is NAGVMQNPRHLVRRRGQEARLRCSPMKGHSHVYWYRQLPEEGLKFMVYLQKENIIDESGMPKERFSAEFPKEGPSILRIQQVVRGDSAAYFCASSPGGINEKLFFGSGTQLSVL.